Each of the 22 T cell receptor beta chains below was sequenced from the same sample in a study of blood T cell repertoires in COVID-19. The protocol was immunoSEQ multiplex PCR, while the TCRdb copy is restricted to in-frame clones and leaves out a portion. The table has around 220,000 clones, 80% to 85% seen once. The specimen sequenced was PBMCs or T cells enriched from blood (not recorded which). These receptors all stem from a middle-aged woman who had recovered from COVID-19.

This rearrangement joins TRBV7-2 to TRBJ2-7, with 10 positions matching TRBD2. The CDR3 runs to 16 residues. Per the germline V gene, CDR1 is SGHTA and CDR2 is FQGNSA. The V segment lost 5 bases and the J segment 9 bases; nucleotides outside the gene matches: 16. The CDR3 reads CASSPSHFSGRAVQYF. Written as DNA, the CDR3 is TGTGCCAGCAGCCCATCCCATTTCAGCGGGAGGGCCGTGCAGTACTTC.

The chain has TRBV9 and TRBJ2-5; TRBD1 agrees at 9 bases. The CDR3 consists of 14 residues. With V trimmed by 5 bases and J by 4 bases, 6 bases remained unmatched. Per the germline V gene, CDR1 is SGDLS and CDR2 is YYNGEE. The CDR3 here is CASSETGGAETQYF. The CDR3, as DNA: TGTGCCAGCAGTGAAACAGGGGGCGCAGAGACCCAGTACTTC.

J is TRBJ1-1 and V is TRBV24-1; maybe TRBD1 (5 bases). V gave up 3 bases and J gave up 5 bases, with 9 bases separating them. Germline V gene sequence: CDR1 KGHDR, CDR2 SFDVKD. This CDR3 region has 13 residues. The CDR3 DNA reads as TGTGCCACCAGTGATACAGGACGGACTGAAGCTTTCTTT. Residues: CATSDTGRTEAFF.

The V and J genes are TRBV30 and TRBJ2-2; D not resolved. V dropped 3 bases and J dropped 5 bases, with 7 bases sitting between them. Germline assignment: CDR1 GTSNPN and CDR2 SVGIG (reference sequence). The length of the CDR3 is 12 residues. The DNA for the CDR3 is TGTGCCTGGAGCTTTTATACCGGGGAGCTGTTTTTT. This gives the protein CAWSFYTGELFF.

The V and J genes are TRBV19 and TRBJ2-7; 10 bases are a match to TRBD1. CDR1 is LNHDA, CDR2 SQIVND, per germline (reference sequence). This CDR3 is 16 amino acids long. V lost 7 bases, J lost 2 bases, and 11 bases stayed unmatched. CDR3 residues: CASTPGGDRGAYEQYF. DNA of the CDR3: TGTGCCAGTACCCCAGGGGGGGACAGGGGAGCCTACGAGCAGTACTTC.

J is TRBJ2-1 and V is TRBV4-3; D possibly corresponds to TRBD1 (5 bases). Germline loops: CDR1 LGHNA, CDR2 YSLEER. The CDR3 runs 15 residues. V was cut by 1 base and J by 7 bases, with 14 bases left in between. CDR3 DNA: TGCGCCAGCAGCCAAGTGGCCAGGGTGGAGAATGAGCAGTTCTTC. Translation gives CASSQVARVENEQFF.

This sequence joins TRBV15 and TRBJ1-5; a possible D gene is TRBD1 (6 bases). Germline V gene data show CDR1 as LNHNV and CDR2 as YYDKDF (reference sequence). Trimming stripped 0 bases from V and 0 bases from J, with 21 bases between. The CDR3 loop spans 20 amino acids. CDR3 amino acids: CATSRDPGGGGEYSNQPQHF. The CDR3 coding sequence is TGTGCCACCAGCAGAGATCCGGGTGGGGGGGGCGAATATAGCAATCAGCCCCAGCATTTT.

The sample holds a few counts of this clone. The V and J genes are TRBV11-2 and TRBJ2-1, with unresolved D. The CDR3 consists of 13 residues. CDR1 SGHAT and CDR2 FQNNGV come from the germline V gene. Between the trimmed V and J ends, which lost 1 base and 5 bases, there was a span of 6 bases. CDR3 in amino acids: CASSLGQNNEQFF. CDR3 sequence (DNA): TGTGCCAGCAGCTTAGGGCAGAACAATGAGCAGTTCTTC.

DNA for the CDR3: TGCGCCAGCAGCTTAGGGCTAGCCACAGATACGCAGTATTTT. Translated, it gives CASSLGLATDTQYF. The chain carries TRBV5-1 and TRBJ2-3; D is possibly TRBD2 (5 bases). CDR1 is SGHRS, CDR2 YFSETQ, per germline. CDR3 length: 14 residues. The germline V and J ends were trimmed by 2 bases and 2 bases, with 9 bases remaining between them.

This clone was picked up a small number of times. The chain carries TRBV5-5 and TRBJ1-5; D is unresolved. The CDR3 length is 16 residues. Germline CDR1 SGHKS, CDR2 YYEKEE (reference sequence). V lost 1 base and J 4 bases, leaving 15 bases between the germline ends. CDR3 protein: CASSLSFSVLNQPQHF. CDR3 nucleotide sequence: TGTGCCAGCAGCTTGTCCTTTAGCGTCTTAAATCAGCCCCAGCATTTT.

The J gene is TRBJ2-2, the V gene TRBV9, with TRBD2 identical over 7 bases. Germline loops: CDR1 SGDLS, CDR2 YYNGEE. V was clipped by 0 bases and J by 4 bases; unmatched bases: 3. This CDR3 has 15 residues. The CDR3: CASSVASGLTGELFF. CDR3 DNA sequence: TGTGCCAGCAGCGTAGCTAGCGGCCTCACCGGGGAGCTGTTTTTT.

The chain combines TRBV4-3 with TRBJ2-1; 7 nucleotides align to TRBD2. V dropped 0 bases and J dropped 2; count of bases not matched to a gene: 10. The CDR3 extends over 18 amino acids. Germline V gene sequence: CDR1 LGHNA, CDR2 YSLEER. DNA for the CDR3: TGCGCCAGCAGCCAAGAATATAGGCGCGGGAGAGCCTACAATGAGCAGTTCTTC. It is translated as CASSQEYRRGRAYNEQFF.

In regard to this clone: Germline and junction disagree at one end, which may indicate a read error. V usage is TRBV2 and J usage is TRBJ1-6, with TRBD1 identical over 7 bases. The CDR3 has 15 residues. Germline V gene data show CDR1 as SNHLY and CDR2 as FYNNEI. CDR3 nucleotide sequence: TGTGCCAGCAGGGAAGACAGGGCCTCTAATTCACCCCTCCACTTT. It is translated as CASREDRASNSPLHF. The full variable domain, its missing parts supplied by reference TRBV2 and TRBJ1-6, is EPEVTQTPSHQVTQMGQEVILRCVPISNHLYFYWYRQILGQKVEFLVSFYNNEISEKSEIFDDQFSVERPDGSNFTLKIRSTKLEDSAMYFCASREDRASNSPLHFGNGTRLTVT.

CDR3 residues: CASSGTVNTEAFF. The CDR3 DNA follows: TGTGCCAGCAGCGGGACAGTGAACACTGAAGCTTTCTTT. The chain recombines TRBV28 with TRBJ1-1, with 7 positions matching TRBD1. The CDR3 has 13 amino acids. CDR1 is MDHEN and CDR2 is SYDVKM in the germline V gene. Losses at the gene ends were 6 bases for V and 0 bases for J; bases not matched to a gene: 1.

The V and J genes are TRBV28 and TRBJ2-7, with TRBD2 matching 10 bases. With V trimmed by 4 bases and J by 1 base, 7 bases remained unmatched. Germline V gene lookup returns CDR1 MDHEN and CDR2 SYDVKM. This CDR3 is built from 16 residues. CDR3 amino acids: CASSYLAGESSYEQYF. CDR3 coding DNA: TGTGCCAGCAGTTACCTAGCGGGAGAATCTTCCTACGAGCAGTACTTC.

This chain links TRBV30 with TRBJ2-3, with TRBD2 identical over 12 bases. This CDR3 spans 16 amino acids. In germline, CDR1 is GTSNPN, CDR2 SVGIG (reference sequence). J lost 1 base, V lost 3 bases, and 5 bases had no gene match. The CDR3 is CAWSLAGGPGTDTQYF. The CDR3 DNA reads as TGTGCCTGGAGCCTAGCGGGAGGGCCGGGCACAGATACGCAGTATTTT.

The chain couples TRBV5-6 to TRBJ2-3; TRBD2 aligns across 12 bases. This CDR3 contains 16 residues. Germline V gene sequence: CDR1 SGHDT, CDR2 YYEEEE. The trim removed 5 bases at V and 5 bases at J, leaving 9 bases unmatched. The CDR3 reads CASSQRLAGDLDTQYF. In DNA form, the CDR3 reads TGTGCCAGCAGTCAACGACTAGCGGGAGATTTAGATACGCAGTATTTT. The entire variable domain, with the rest obtained from reference TRBV5-6 and TRBJ2-3, is as follows: DAGVTQSPTHLIKTRGQQVTLRCSPKSGHDTVSWYQQALGQGPQFIFQYYEEEERQRGNFPDRFSGHQFPNYSSELNVNALLLGDSALYLCASSQRLAGDLDTQYFGPGTRLTVL.

The chain has TRBV30 and TRBJ2-2, with TRBD2 matching over 13 bases. V lost 8 bases to trimming and J lost 9 bases; unmatched junction nucleotides: 9. Germline CDR1 reads GTSNPN; CDR2 reads SVGIG (reference sequence). This CDR3 comprises 14 residues. This CDR3 is CARTSGSAARELFF. CDR3 in DNA: TGTGCCAGGACTAGCGGGAGCGCTGCCCGGGAGCTGTTTTTT.

The genes are TRBV12-3 or TRBV12-4 and TRBJ2-5; D unresolved. The germline V and J ends were trimmed by 7 bases and 2 bases, with 5 bases remaining between them. The CDR3 runs to 11 residues. DNA for the CDR3: TGTGCCAGCATGACACAAGAGACCCAGTACTTC. It is translated as CASMTQETQYF.

The chain carries TRBV11-2 and TRBJ1-2; no definite D call. Trimming left V 5 bases short and J 1 base short, with 8 bases between. Germline V gene sequence: CDR1 SGHAT, CDR2 FQNNGV. This CDR3 contains 13 residues. Written as DNA, the CDR3 is TGTGCCAGCAGCCGTGACTTTAACTATGGCTACACCTTC. Amino acid sequence: CASSRDFNYGYTF. The variable domain in full, with the rest retrieved from reference TRBV11-2 and TRBJ1-2, is EAGVAQSPRYKIIEKRQSVAFWCNPISGHATLYWYQQILGQGPKLLIQFQNNGVVDDSQLPKDRFSAERLKGVDSTLKIQPAKLEDSAVYLCASSRDFNYGYTFGSGTRLTVV.

The V gene is TRBV20-1, the J gene TRBJ1-2, with D perhaps TRBD1 (6 bases). The CDR3 runs 14 residues. Germline V lookup: CDR1 DFQATT, CDR2 SNEGSKA (reference sequence). Between the trimmed V and J ends, which lost 3 bases and 8 bases, there was a span of 19 bases. This CDR3 reads CSASVNRALKGYTF. The CDR3 DNA follows: TGCAGTGCTAGTGTAAACAGGGCCTTAAAGGGCTACACCTTC.

A word on this clone: Other nucleotide sequences from this sample produce the same CDR3. The chain has TRBV9 and TRBJ2-7, with 8 bases lining up with TRBD1. Germline-derived CDR1 and CDR2 are SGDLS and YYNGEE. This CDR3 spans 14 amino acids. Germline trimming cut 0 bases from V and 1 base from J; bases unmatched to any gene: 0. CDR3 nucleotide sequence: TGTGCCAGCAGCGTAGGGGACAGGTCCTACGAGCAGTACTTC. Translated, it gives CASSVGDRSYEQYF. Filled out from reference TRBV9 and TRBJ2-7, the complete variable domain reads DSGVTQTPKHLITATGQRVTLRCSPRSGDLSVYWYQQSLDQGLQFLIQYYNGEERAKGNILERFSAQQFPDLHSELNLSSLELGDSALYFCASSVGDRSYEQYFGPGTRLTVT.